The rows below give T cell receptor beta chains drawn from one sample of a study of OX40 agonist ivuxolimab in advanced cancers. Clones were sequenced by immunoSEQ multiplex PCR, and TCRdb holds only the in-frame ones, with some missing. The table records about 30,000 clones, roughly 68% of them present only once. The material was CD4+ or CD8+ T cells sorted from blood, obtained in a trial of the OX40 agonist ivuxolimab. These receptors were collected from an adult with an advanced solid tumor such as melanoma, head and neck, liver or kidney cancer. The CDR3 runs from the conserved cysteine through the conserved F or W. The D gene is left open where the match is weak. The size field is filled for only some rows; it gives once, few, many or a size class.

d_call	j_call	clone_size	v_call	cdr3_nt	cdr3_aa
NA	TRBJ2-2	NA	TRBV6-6	TGTGCCAGCAGTCAGGGGGGCAGGACCGGGGAGCTGTTTTTT	CASSQGGRTGELFF
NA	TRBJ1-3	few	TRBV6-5	TGTGCCAGCAGTTCCCAAGGGGGTGGCTCTGGAAACACCATATATTTT	CASSSQGGGSGNTIYF
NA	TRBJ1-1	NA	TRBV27	TGTGCCAGCAGTTTCGGCAGTGGGGTTGAAGCTTTCTTT	CASSFGSGVEAFF
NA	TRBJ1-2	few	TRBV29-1	TGCAGCGCCGCACTCCCTAGGCATGGCTACACCTTC	CSAALPRHGYTF
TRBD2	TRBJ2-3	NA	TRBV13	TGTGCCAGCAGCACCCACCTTCTAGCGGGGGGCGTCACAGATACGCAGTATTTT	CASSTHLLAGGVTDTQYF
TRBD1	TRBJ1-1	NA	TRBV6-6	TGTGCCAGCAGACCACCGACAGGGTATGGCACTGAAGCTTTCTTT	CASRPPTGYGTEAFF
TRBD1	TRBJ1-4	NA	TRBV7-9	TGTGCCAGCGGTGGAGGACAGGGGGCTTCAACTAATGAAAAACTGTTTTTT	CASGGGQGASTNEKLFF
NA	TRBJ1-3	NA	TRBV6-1	TGTGCCAGCAGTGGTCACCCCAACTCTGGAAACACCATATATTTT	CASSGHPNSGNTIYF
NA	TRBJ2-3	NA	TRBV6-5	TGTGCCAGCAGGGAAACAGATACGCAGTATTTT	CASRETDTQYF
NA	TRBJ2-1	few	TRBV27	TGTGCCATCACTACCGGGGAGAATGAGCAGTTCTTC	CAITTGENEQFF
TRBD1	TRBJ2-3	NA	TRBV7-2	TGTGCCAGCAGCATTAAGACAGGGGGAACAGATACGCAGTATTTT	CASSIKTGGTDTQYF
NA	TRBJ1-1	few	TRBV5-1	TGCGCCAGCAGCTGGCAAAAACCTGAAGCTTTCTTT	CASSWQKPEAFF
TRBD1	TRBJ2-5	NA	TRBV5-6	TGTGCCAGCAGCCGAGACTACAGGGGAGAGTACTTC	CASSRDYRGEYF
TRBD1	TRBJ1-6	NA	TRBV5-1	TGCGCCAGCAGCTTGCCCTGGGCAGGGGGATTTTCACCCCTCCACTTT	CASSLPWAGGFSPLHF
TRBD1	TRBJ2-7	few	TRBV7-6	TGTGCCAGCAGTTGGACAGGGGATCGGGACGAGCAGTACTTC	CASSWTGDRDEQYF
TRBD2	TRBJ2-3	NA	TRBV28	TGTGCCAGCAGTTCGACTAGCCTAGGTAGCACAGATACGCAGTATTTT	CASSSTSLGSTDTQYF
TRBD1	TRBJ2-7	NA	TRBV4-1	TGCGCCAGCAGCCAAGCTGGGACAGGGGGGGCCCACGAGCAGTACTTC	CASSQAGTGGAHEQYF
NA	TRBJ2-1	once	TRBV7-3	TGTGCCAGCAGCTTAACAGGGTCCCATGAGCAGTTCTTC	CASSLTGSHEQFF
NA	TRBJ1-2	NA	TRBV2	TGTGCCGATGGTGAGGGGCAGTATGGCTACACCTTC	CADGEGQYGYTF
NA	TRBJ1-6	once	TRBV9	TGTGCCAGCAGCGTAGCTACGCATAATTCACCCCTCCACTTT	CASSVATHNSPLHF
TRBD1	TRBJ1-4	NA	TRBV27	TGTGCCAGCAGTTACAGGGGTCGTAATGAAAAACTGTTTTTT	CASSYRGRNEKLFF
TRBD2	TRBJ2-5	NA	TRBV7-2	TGTGCCAGCAGCTTACAGCGGGGGCCACAAGAGACCCAGTACTTC	CASSLQRGPQETQYF
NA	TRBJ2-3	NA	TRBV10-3	TGTGCCATCAGCCCACATGGGGATACGCAGTATTTT	CAISPHGDTQYF
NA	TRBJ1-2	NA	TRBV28	TGTGCCAGCAGTAGGACAGTAGACTATGGCTACACCTTC	CASSRTVDYGYTF
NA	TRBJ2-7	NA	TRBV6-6	TGTGCCAGCAGACCACCCTTCTCCTACGAGCAGTACTTC	CASRPPFSYEQYF
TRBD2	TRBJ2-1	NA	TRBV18	TGTGCCAGCTCACCACCGGGACTAGCGGGGGGTGAGCAGTTCTTC	CASSPPGLAGGEQFF